This entry lists 13 T cell receptor beta chains sequenced from one sample in a study of shared clonotypes between healthy human individuals. Using immunoSEQ multiplex PCR, the repertoire was profiled, and TCRdb retains in-frame clones only, with some absent. The table includes about 2.4 million clones, about 92% detected once. Sequencing was done on a sample of naive CD4+ T cells sorted from blood. Described subset: CD45RA+ positively selected. The receptors were sampled from a man aged 18-30 years in good health.

This clone was observed once. The genes are TRBV6-1 and TRBJ1-4, with 7 bases that match TRBD1. This CDR3 spans 15 amino acids. Germline assignment: CDR1 MNHNS and CDR2 SASEGT. V shed 3 bases, J shed 5 bases, and the junction held 6 bases outside the gene matches. The DNA of the CDR3 is TGTGCCAGCAGTGACCCGACAGGGCGGAATGAAAAACTGTTTTTT. Amino acids: CASSDPTGRNEKLFF.

The J gene is TRBJ2-7, the V gene TRBV15; TRBD2 matches 7 bases. The CDR3 covers 16 residues. V dropped 0 bases and J dropped 0; count of bases not matched to a gene: 5. Germline V lookup: CDR1 LNHNV, CDR2 YYDKDF (reference sequence). This CDR3 is CATSRDFSGGSYEQYF. The CDR3 DNA reads as TGTGCCACCAGCAGAGATTTCTCGGGGGGCTCCTACGAGCAGTACTTC.

The chain is built from TRBV20-1 and TRBJ2-3; no firm D call. The CDR3 has 10 amino acids. Between the trimmed V and J ends, which lost 5 bases and 7 bases, there was a span of 7 bases. The germline gives CDR1 DFQATT, CDR2 SNEGSKA (reference sequence). Here the CDR3 DNA reads TGCAGTGCTCCGGGTTATACGCAGTATTTT. It yields the protein CSAPGYTQYF.

The CDR3 DNA follows: TGTGCCAGCTCCCTCGGGGTCTTAGGCGGGACGGAAGCTTTCTTT. Protein product: CASSLGVLGGTEAFF. The chain has TRBV13 and TRBJ1-1; D is perhaps TRBD1 (5 bases). V dropped 8 bases and J dropped 8 bases, with 24 bases sitting between them. The CDR3 contains 15 residues. CDR1 is PRHDT, CDR2 FYEKMQ, per germline (reference sequence).

The chain joins TRBV7-2 to TRBJ1-3; D remains unclear. This CDR3 comprises 14 residues. Germline CDR1 SGHTA, CDR2 FQGNSA. The V and J ends lost 2 bases and 4 bases respectively, with 9 bases between them. The CDR3: CASSLTNPGNTIYF. CDR3 in DNA: TGTGCCAGCAGCTTAACAAATCCGGGAAACACCATATATTTT.

The genes are TRBV28 and TRBJ2-2; weak D call: TRBD1 (6 bases). Germline V gives CDR1 MDHEN, CDR2 SYDVKM. V lost 5 bases, J lost 1 base, and 14 bases lay in between. The CDR3 totals 16 residues. DNA of the CDR3: TGTGCCAGCAGTACATCCGGGACAAAGAACACCGGGGAGCTGTTTTTT. Protein product: CASSTSGTKNTGELFF. Using reference TRBV28 and TRBJ2-2 for the parts outside the CDR3, the full variable domain is DVKVTQSSRYLVKRTGEKVFLECVQDMDHENMFWYRQDPGLGLRLIYFSYDVKMKEKGDIPEGYSVSREKKERFSLILESASTNQTSMYLCASSTSGTKNTGELFFGEGSRLTVL.

The chain is built from TRBV15 and TRBJ2-5; 8 bases are shared with TRBD1. In germline, CDR1 is LNHNV, CDR2 YYDKDF (reference sequence). Trimming cost V 0 bases and J 13 bases; bases outside gene matches: 4. This CDR3 has 12 amino acids. CDR3 in amino acids: CATSRDSGTGYF. As DNA, the CDR3 is TGTGCCACCAGCAGAGATTCCGGGACAGGGTACTTC.

The chain couples TRBV7-2 to TRBJ1-2, with D unclear. Looked up from germline, CDR1 is SGHTA and CDR2 is FQGNSA. CDR3 length: 11 amino acids. Trimming took 2 bases from V and 8 from J, leaving 6 bases between them. The CDR3: CASSLTKGYTF. In DNA, the CDR3 is TGTGCCAGCAGCTTAACGAAGGGCTACACCTTC.

The rearrangement joins TRBV4-1 to TRBJ2-7, with 9 bases lining up with TRBD1. This CDR3 is built from 17 residues. Germline V gives CDR1 MGHRA, CDR2 YSYEKL. J gave up 4 bases and V 0 bases, and 10 bases lay outside the gene matches. The CDR3 DNA sequence: TGCGCCAGCAGCCAAGATATCTGGACAGGGGCTGGGTACGAGCAGTACTTC. Protein product: CASSQDIWTGAGYEQYF.

The chain combines TRBV5-4 with TRBJ2-2, with 7 nucleotides matching TRBD1. J was trimmed by 1 base and V by 4 bases; bases with no gene match: 4. This CDR3 is 15 amino acids long. CDR1 and CDR2 from the germline V gene are SGHNT and YYREEE (reference sequence). CDR3 sequence: CASSIRTGNTGELFF. The CDR3 coding sequence is TGTGCCAGCAGCATCCGGACAGGGAACACCGGGGAGCTGTTTTTT.

The chain carries TRBV10-3 and TRBJ2-5; D may be TRBD1 (5 bases). Germline values: CDR1 ENHRY, CDR2 SYGVKD. The CDR3 contains 15 residues. Trimming pared 4 bases from V and 4 bases from J, leaving 16 bases between. The CDR3 sequence: CAISGATLGAETQYF. CDR3 nucleotide sequence: TGTGCCATCAGTGGCGCCACTCTAGGGGCAGAGACCCAGTACTTC.

The rearrangement joins TRBV13 to TRBJ2-2, with 11 bases fitting TRBD2. V lost 5 bases, J lost 6 bases, and 14 bases stayed unmatched. Germline V gene data show CDR1 as PRHDT and CDR2 as FYEKMQ (reference sequence). The CDR3 has 18 residues. The CDR3 is CASSRALLAGVTPGELFF. The CDR3 DNA reads TGTGCCAGCAGCCGAGCCCTACTAGCGGGAGTTACCCCCGGGGAGCTGTTTTTT.

The CDR3 here is CASSETGLLPYEQYF. The DNA of the CDR3 is TGTGCCAGCAGTGAGACGGGCCTTCTCCCCTACGAGCAGTACTTC. The chain employs TRBV2 and TRBJ2-7; D unresolved. This CDR3 region has 15 residues. Germline CDR1 SNHLY, CDR2 FYNNEI. Trimming pared 3 bases from V and 2 bases from J, leaving 14 bases between.